A single T cell receptor beta chain is shown here with its context. V dropped 0 bases and J dropped 5 bases, with 7 bases sitting between them. Per germline, CDR1 SNHLY and CDR2 FYNNEI. This CDR3 has 14 residues. The sample is drawn from a study of T cell responses to AZD1222 COVID-19 vaccine. This table comes from immunoSEQ multiplex PCR, and its TCRdb copy is limited to in-frame clones, with some not included. Of about 110,000 clones in the sample, about 87% were seen once. The genes are TRBV2 and TRBJ2-2; possibly TRBD1 for D (6 bases). The sequence was obtained from an adult in good health. Sequencing was performed on peripheral blood, taken on day 0 of AZD1222 vaccination. The CDR3 DNA is TGTGCCAGCAGTGAAGCCCAGGGGACCGGGGAGCTGTTTTTT. Its translation: CASSEAQGTGELFF.